This T cell receptor (beta chain) was identified during a study of blood T cells in healthy people across ages. PCR was performed a second time for about 7 to 12 cycles using a sample-barcoded 5' primer and a J-beta primer mix. MiXCR was run by TCRdb on the 5' RACE reads, yielding one entry per CDR3 protein. Here the sample spans approximately 1,100,000 distinct CDR3 sequences, roughly 45% being singletons. Germline assignment: CDR1 DFQATT and CDR2 SNEGSKA (reference sequence). The trim removed 6 bases at V and 9 bases at J, leaving 7 bases unmatched. CDR3 length: 14 residues. The chain has TRBV20-1 and TRBJ2-1, with 14 bases matching TRBD2. What was sequenced was blood. The sequence derives from a woman aged 60 to 75 in good health. In DNA, the CDR3 is TGCAGTGCGCGACTAGCGGGAGGGGTAGGTGAGCAGTTCTTC. Encoded protein: CSARLAGGVGEQFF.